This T cell receptor beta chain was sequenced in a study of cytomegalovirus exposure and HLA in healthy donors. Study-wide results and caveats: Accurate predictions that matched the HLA-A and HLA-B alleles of most subjects were reportedly made from TCR beta sequences. As a later analysis revealed, most CMV-associated TCR beta chains appeared HLA-restricted.

Concerning this clone: Its antigen is undetermined.

Deletions cut 5 bases from V and 5 bases from J, with 13 bases between. CDR3 length equals 14 residues. Germline V CDR1 and CDR2: SEHNR, FQNEAQ (reference sequence). The PCR was carried out with 60 Vbeta primers and 13 Jbeta primers. Profiling relied on immunoSEQ multiplex PCR, and the TCRdb table lists in-frame clones only, not all of them. The profile covers around 99,000 clones, with 81% appearing a single time and roughly 2% taken by the ten largest. The chain links TRBV7-9 to TRBJ2-1; maybe TRBD2 (6 bases). This receptor was taken from a young woman in good health and CMV-seronegative. The specimen sequenced was PBMCs. Here the CDR3 reads CASSPPLADNEQFF. As DNA, the CDR3 is TGTGCCAGCAGCCCCCCTTTAGCGGACAATGAGCAGTTCTTC.